Each of the 30 T cell receptor beta chains below was sequenced from the same sample in a study of cytomegalovirus exposure and HLA in healthy donors. Sequencing used immunoSEQ multiplex PCR; TCRdb keeps in-frame clones, though not all of them. The sample consists of about 350,000 clones, 87% of them appearing once. Specimen: PBMCs. These TCRs come from a woman aged 30 to 39 in good health and CMV-seropositive.

CDR3 coding DNA: TGTGCCACCAGCAGAGTCCGCGGGACAGTCGAGCAGTACTTC. The encoded protein is CATSRVRGTVEQYF. This chain links TRBV15 with TRBJ2-7; D possibly corresponds to TRBD1 (7 bases). This CDR3 has 14 residues. Germline V lookup: CDR1 LNHNV, CDR2 YYDKDF (reference sequence). The V and J ends lost 1 base and 6 bases respectively, with 13 bases between them.

J is TRBJ2-7 and V is TRBV5-6; TRBD2 aligns across 14 bases. This CDR3 region has 18 residues. The germline V gene encodes CDR1 SGHDT and CDR2 YYEEEE. The J segment lost 4 bases and the V segment lost 4 bases, leaving 13 bases of the junction unmatched. The CDR3 sequence: CASSTGTSGSWGDYEQYF. CDR3 nucleotides: TGTGCCAGCAGCACCGGGACTAGCGGGAGTTGGGGCGATTACGAGCAGTACTTC.

The CDR3 bases are TGTGCCAGCAGTTACTCTGGGGGGGGGCAGAATGAGCAGTTCTTC. It translates to CASSYSGGGQNEQFF. This sequence joins TRBV6-6 and TRBJ2-1, with a possible D match to TRBD2 (7 bases). V lost 0 bases, J lost 7 bases, and 13 bases lay in between. Per germline, CDR1 MNHNY and CDR2 SVGAGI (reference sequence). This CDR3 contains 15 residues.

J is TRBJ2-1 and V is TRBV30; TRBD2 might be the D (7 bases). Germline CDR1 is GTSNPN and CDR2 is SVGIG (reference sequence). Trimming pared 6 bases from V and 0 bases from J, leaving 15 bases between. The CDR3 covers 15 residues. CDR3 DNA: TGTGCCTGCGAGTTCGGGGGGCCCTCCTACAATGAGCAGTTCTTC. Translating it yields CACEFGGPSYNEQFF.

The chain uses TRBV2 and TRBJ2-5; either TRBD1 or TRBD2 may supply D (5 bases each). Trimming took 2 bases from V and 6 from J, leaving 25 bases between them. Germline V gene data show CDR1 as SNHLY and CDR2 as FYNNEI. The CDR3 sequence is 18 residues long. The CDR3 spells CASSERERGDPLQKTQYF. The CDR3 nucleotides read TGTGCCAGCAGTGAAAGGGAGCGAGGGGACCCACTTCAGAAGACCCAGTACTTC.

This chain links TRBV4-1 with TRBJ1-1; a weak D match, TRBD1 (5 bases). This CDR3 has 14 residues. From germline, CDR1 is MGHRA and CDR2 YSYEKL. The V gene lost 8 bases and the J gene lost 0 bases, with 13 bases spanning the gap. DNA for the CDR3: TGCGCCAGCTGCCTGACAGCCATGAACACTGAAGCTTTCTTT. This gives the protein CASCLTAMNTEAFF.

The chain has TRBV5-1 and TRBJ1-1; D is perhaps TRBD1 (5 bases). The CDR3 runs 17 residues. Germline CDR1 reads SGHRS; CDR2 reads YFSETQ. Trimming stripped 3 bases from V and 1 base from J, with 19 bases between. The CDR3 loop reads CASSWTSGSLGNTEAFF. The CDR3 bases are TGCGCCAGCAGCTGGACCTCAGGGTCTTTAGGGAACACTGAAGCTTTCTTT.

This clone came up once. The chain uses TRBV28 and TRBJ1-2; no reliable D call. Per germline, CDR1 MDHEN and CDR2 SYDVKM. Between the trimmed V and J ends, which lost 4 bases and 1 base, there was a span of 10 bases. The CDR3 runs 14 residues. The CDR3, as DNA: TGTGCCAGCAGTTCCTCCGCAGTTAACTATGGCTACACCTTC. This translates into CASSSSAVNYGYTF.

The V and J genes are TRBV6-5 and TRBJ1-2; 10 bases are a match to TRBD1. This CDR3 spans 15 amino acids. Trimming cost V 0 bases and J 4 bases; bases outside gene matches: 2. Germline assignment: CDR1 MNHEY and CDR2 SVGAGI. Here the CDR3 reads CASSYSWDRGYGYTF. CDR3 nucleotide sequence: TGTGCCAGCAGTTACTCGTGGGACAGGGGCTATGGCTACACCTTC.

V and J are TRBV6-1 and TRBJ2-4; a possible D gene is TRBD1 (7 bases). The ends were cut back, 0 bases at V and 1 base at J, with 13 bases in the middle. Germline V gene sequence: CDR1 MNHNS, CDR2 SASEGT. The CDR3 runs to 17 residues. The CDR3 DNA sequence: TGTGCCAGCAGTGAAGCGAGACAGGGAGGTGCCAAAAACATTCAGTACTTC. Residues: CASSEARQGGAKNIQYF.

V and J are TRBV2 and TRBJ2-5; 8 bases are shared with TRBD1. Judging by the DNA end, TRBJ2-7 fits better; the J call may be wrong. CDR3 length: 13 residues. Germline V lookup: CDR1 SNHLY, CDR2 FYNNEI. The DNA of the CDR3 is TGTGCCAGCGAGGGACAGGTCCCCTACGAGCAGTACTTC. Protein: CASEGQVPYEQYF.

This CDR3 reads CASNPKAGHNYEQYF. CDR3 DNA sequence: TGTGCCAGCAACCCGAAGGCGGGGCACAATTACGAGCAGTACTTC. This chain joins TRBV28 and TRBJ2-7, with D perhaps matching TRBD2 (6 bases). This CDR3 is 15 amino acids long. V was pared by 7 bases and J by 4 bases, with 20 bases between. Germline assignment: CDR1 MDHEN and CDR2 SYDVKM.

V is TRBV28 and J is TRBJ2-7; TRBD1 matches at 7 bases. J gave up 3 bases and V 5 bases, and 7 bases lay outside the gene matches. Germline lookup yields CDR1 MDHEN and CDR2 SYDVKM. The CDR3 contains 14 residues. The CDR3 coding sequence is TGTGCCAGCAGTCGACAGGGTTTCTTCTACGAGCAGTACTTC. Translating it yields CASSRQGFFYEQYF.

The V call is TRBV6-1, the J call TRBJ2-1, with 7 bases aligning to TRBD2. The CDR3 consists of 14 residues. V shed 3 bases, J shed 7 bases, and the junction held 6 bases outside the gene matches. Germline V lookup: CDR1 MNHNS, CDR2 SASEGT. CDR3 sequence: CASSEAGEVNEQFF. The DNA of the CDR3 is TGTGCCAGCAGTGAGGCGGGAGAAGTGAATGAGCAGTTCTTC.

J is TRBJ2-3 and V is TRBV4-3; 9 nucleotides align to TRBD1. The CDR3 runs 17 residues. The V gene's germline CDR1 is LGHNA and CDR2 YSLEER. J was trimmed by 1 base and V by 1 base; bases with no gene match: 6. CDR3 region: CASSQGATGGGTDTQYF. The DNA for the CDR3 is TGCGCCAGCAGCCAAGGGGCGACAGGGGGAGGCACAGATACGCAGTATTTT.

V is TRBV2 and J is TRBJ1-2, with TRBD1 matching over 10 bases. The CDR3 contains 15 residues. V shed 6 bases and J 4 bases; nucleotides not matched to a gene: 8. Germline V gene lookup returns CDR1 SNHLY and CDR2 FYNNEI. CDR3 protein: CASSSPGQGTYGYTF. DNA for the CDR3: TGTGCCAGCAGCTCTCCGGGACAGGGGACCTATGGCTACACCTTC.

The V call is TRBV18, the J call TRBJ2-3, with 10 bases fitting TRBD2. Germline lookup yields CDR1 KGHSH and CDR2 LQKENI. This CDR3 is built from 16 residues. V shed 3 bases, J shed 2 bases, and the junction held 5 bases outside the gene matches. The CDR3: CASSPLAGGLTDTQYF. The CDR3, as DNA: TGTGCCAGCTCACCGTTAGCGGGAGGCCTCACAGATACGCAGTATTTT. The variable domain in full, with the rest retrieved from reference TRBV18 and TRBJ2-3, is NAGVMQNPRHLVRRRGQEARLRCSPMKGHSHVYWYRQLPEEGLKFMVYLQKENIIDESGMPKERFSAEFPKEGPSILRIQQVVRGDSAAYFCASSPLAGGLTDTQYFGPGTRLTVL.

The rearrangement links TRBV2 to TRBJ2-3; 9 positions agree with TRBD2. CDR1 is SNHLY and CDR2 is FYNNEI in the germline V gene. There are 15 residues in the CDR3. The V gene end was trimmed by 1 base and the J gene end by 2 bases; junction bases not matched to a gene: 1. CDR3 nucleotides: TGTGCCAGCAGTGAAGAGCGGGGGGTCACAGATACGCAGTATTTT. It encodes CASSEERGVTDTQYF.

The chain recombines TRBV7-9 with TRBJ1-5; maybe TRBD1 (5 bases). CDR1 and CDR2 (germline): SEHNR, FQNEAQ (reference sequence). The CDR3 spans 15 residues. Trimming pared 1 base from V and 6 bases from J, leaving 13 bases between. CDR3 in amino acids: CASSLVMGLVQPQHF. In DNA, the CDR3 is TGTGCCAGCAGCTTAGTCATGGGGCTGGTTCAGCCCCAGCATTTT.

The chain employs TRBV4-2 and TRBJ1-5, with D possibly being TRBD1 (6 bases). Germline CDR1 reads LGHNA; CDR2 reads YNFKEQ. Trimming shortened V by 3 bases and J by 6 bases, and 18 bases separated the two germline ends. The CDR3 runs to 16 residues. The CDR3 region is CASSHLETGAGQPQHF. The DNA for the CDR3 is TGTGCCAGCAGCCACCTTGAGACGGGGGCAGGTCAGCCCCAGCATTTT.

This chain uses TRBV4-2 with TRBJ2-2; the match to TRBD2 covers 7 bases. This CDR3 spans 15 amino acids. Germline-derived CDR1 and CDR2 are LGHNA and YNFKEQ. The trim removed 1 base at V and 5 bases at J, leaving 4 bases unmatched. The CDR3 protein is CASSQGGGRTGELFF. The CDR3 DNA reads TGTGCCAGCAGCCAAGGGGGCGGGAGAACCGGGGAGCTGTTTTTT.

The chain uses TRBV9 and TRBJ2-1; 7 bases match TRBD1. The CDR3 contains 15 residues. The junction had 10 bases not matched to a gene; V was cut back by 6 bases and J by 4 bases. CDR1 is SGDLS, CDR2 YYNGEE, per germline. The CDR3 here is CASTPRGTAYNEQFF. CDR3 coding DNA: TGTGCCAGCACCCCCAGGGGGACAGCATACAATGAGCAGTTCTTC.

The V and J genes are TRBV5-1 and TRBJ2-7; D is unresolved. Germline CDR1 SGHRS, CDR2 YFSETQ. Trimming shortened V by 4 bases and J by 6 bases, and 14 bases separated the two germline ends. This CDR3 spans 13 amino acids. The CDR3 sequence is CASSERSGREQYF. The CDR3 bases are TGCGCCAGCAGCGAACGGTCAGGCCGCGAGCAGTACTTC.

The chain employs TRBV4-1 and TRBJ1-5, with D unresolved. Looked up from germline, CDR1 is MGHRA and CDR2 is YSYEKL. V was pared by 3 bases and J by 7 bases, with 19 bases between. This CDR3 spans 16 amino acids. The CDR3 bases are TGCGCCAGCAGCCAGGTCCCGGGGTCTCCAGAGCAGCCCCAGCATTTT. It specifies CASSQVPGSPEQPQHF.

This chain connects TRBV19 to TRBJ1-4; D gene unclear. The CDR3 is 14 residues long. Per germline, CDR1 LNHDA and CDR2 SQIVND (reference sequence). Trimming shortened V by 3 bases and J by 7 bases, and 12 bases separated the two germline ends. CDR3 coding DNA: TGTGCCAGTAGTATCTCCGGCAAAATTGAAAAACTGTTTTTT. This sequence encodes CASSISGKIEKLFF.

The V gene is TRBV2, the J gene TRBJ2-7; no clear D gene. There are 17 residues in the CDR3. Germline V gene sequence: CDR1 SNHLY, CDR2 FYNNEI. Trimming cost V 0 bases and J 3 bases, with 18 bases left between them. In nucleotides, the CDR3 is TGTGCCAGCAGTGAAGCGCTTGAGACCACCCTCTTCTACGAGCAGTACTTC. Protein: CASSEALETTLFYEQYF.

The chain employs TRBV4-3 and TRBJ2-3; TRBD2 matches at 14 bases. Germline assignment: CDR1 LGHNA and CDR2 YSLEER. The junction had 5 bases not matched to a gene; V was cut back by 10 bases and J by 2 bases. This CDR3 contains 15 residues. CDR3 bases: TGCGCCACAATGGGACTAGCGGGAGACACAGATACGCAGTATTTT. Residues: CATMGLAGDTDTQYF.

The chain employs TRBV2 and TRBJ1-2, with D unclear. Between the trimmed V and J ends, which lost 4 bases and 2 bases, there was a span of 11 bases. CDR3 length: 14 residues. Germline assignment: CDR1 SNHLY and CDR2 FYNNEI. The CDR3 DNA sequence: TGTGCCAGCAGTGTCCGAACGGAGAACTATGGCTACACCTTC. Protein sequence: CASSVRTENYGYTF.

This clone was recorded only once. CDR3 nucleotides: TGTGCCAGCAGTGAACCGGGACTAGCTGACAGCTCCGAGCAGTACTTC. As protein: CASSEPGLADSSEQYF. V and J are TRBV25-1 and TRBJ2-7; 9 bases map to TRBD2. J gave up 6 bases and V 2 bases, and 11 bases lay outside the gene matches. CDR3 length: 16 amino acids. Germline values: CDR1 MGHDK, CDR2 SYGVNS.

The J gene is TRBJ2-2, the V gene TRBV29-1; the D gene could be TRBD1 or TRBD2 (6 bases each). The CDR3 is 18 residues long. V was trimmed by 4 bases and J by 4 bases, leaving 25 bases between them. CDR1 and CDR2 (germline): SQVTM, ANQGSEA. CDR3 nucleotide sequence: TGCAGCGTTGTCAGGGTCATGAGGGGCGGAGGGGGCACCGGGGAGCTGTTTTTT. Translated: CSVVRVMRGGGGTGELFF.